This TCR beta chain was sequenced in a study of PD-1 blockade in classical Hodgkin lymphoma. Each of the patients experienced relapse following autologous stem cell transplantation, and their brentuximab vedotin exposure differed. Regarding this clone: Its antigen is not known.

Germline loops: CDR1 MNHNY, CDR2 SVGAGI (reference sequence). The CDR3 spans 14 residues. J was trimmed by 7 bases and V by 6 bases; bases with no gene match: 5. Sequencing was performed with immunoSEQ multiplex PCR; in TCRdb, only in-frame clones are kept and a portion is missing. The sample records approximately 80,000 clones, around 90% being singletons. Study-wide results and limits: Lower baseline TCR diversity marked trial partial responders and progressors.

V is TRBV6-6 and J is TRBJ1-4; 10 positions match TRBD1. The sequence derives from a human donor with classical Hodgkin lymphoma. The material sequenced was peripheral blood mononuclear cells (PBMCs), taken at baseline. The DNA for the CDR3 is TGTGCCAGCAGGTCGGGACAGGGGCTTGAAAAACTGTTTTTT. Its translation is CASRSGQGLEKLFF.